Listed below are T cell receptor beta chains from one sample, sequenced in a study of T cells in localized non-small cell lung cancer. Sequencing used immunoSEQ multiplex PCR; TCRdb keeps in-frame clones, though not all of them. The data hold fewer than 3,000 clones, with 20% to 25% observed a single time. The sequencing here drew on lung tumor tissue, taken before any cancer treatment. These TCRs come from a woman aged 40-75 years with stage I lung adenocarcinoma. The CDR3 runs from the conserved cysteine through the conserved F or W.

J gene	V gene	CDR3 protein
TRBJ1-2	TRBV11-3	CASSPGTGTYYGYTF
TRBJ2-1	TRBV15	CATSRHSGGAWNEQFF
TRBJ2-3	TRBV23-1	CASGSLWGTSGGSTDTQYF
TRBJ1-3	TRBV19	CASSIEGLLGNTIYF
TRBJ2-4	TRBV11-3	CASSRMAQVTIQYF
TRBJ1-2	TRBV19	CASSIGTGDHYGYTF
TRBJ2-5	TRBV29-1	CSVDRGYGETQYF
TRBJ2-5	TRBV11-3	CASSLSTAQETQYF
TRBJ1-1	TRBV10-1	CASSKEGIMNTEAFF
TRBJ2-2	TRBV6-8	CASRRTGGSTGELFF
TRBJ2-1	TRBV7-4	CASSFQGGILPEQFF
TRBJ2-1	TRBV19	CASSRAQGRLSSYNEQFF
TRBJ1-4	TRBV11-3	CASSRSQDFLRGKLFF
TRBJ2-3	TRBV6-8	CASSYATSGPDTQYF